This T cell receptor beta chain was retrieved from a study of blood T cell repertoires in COVID-19. Libraries were prepared by immunoSEQ multiplex PCR; TCRdb keeps only in-frame clonotypes and omits some of them. The sample holds about 170,000 clones, 80% to 85% seen once. This clone appeared once. The germline V gene has CDR1 SGHTA and CDR2 FQGTGA. The CDR3 covers 14 residues. V lost 4 bases and J lost 8, with 15 bases in between. The origin of this receptor is a man between 65 and 79 years old with active or convalescent COVID-19. The sample comprised peripheral blood. V usage is TRBV7-3 and J usage is TRBJ2-1, with D possibly matching TRBD1 (6 bases). The CDR3: CASSSQGGFDEQFF. The CDR3 bases are TGTGCCAGCAGCTCTCAAGGGGGTTTCGATGAGCAGTTCTTC.